This T cell receptor (beta chain) was identified during a study of cytotoxic CD8 clonotypes in ibrutinib-treated CLL. General study findings and limits: Having risen at ibrutinib response, clonality had fallen back toward baseline by progression.

As regards this clone: Its antigen is as yet unknown.

The germline V gene has CDR1 MDHEN and CDR2 SYDVKM. The CDR3 has 16 amino acids. V lost 6 bases, J lost 0 bases, and 16 bases lay in between. This table comes from immunoSEQ multiplex PCR, and its TCRdb copy is limited to in-frame clones, with some not included. This sample yields approximately 280,000 clones, of which approximately 79% are seen a single time; about 5.3% belongs to the top ten. The source of this sequence is a human donor with chronic lymphocytic leukemia. The sample in question was PBMCs, obtained at disease progression, from a patient treated with ibrutinib. The chain combines TRBV28 with TRBJ2-3, with D maybe TRBD2 (6 bases). The CDR3 protein is CASRGMGGPSTDTQYF. The CDR3 coding sequence is TGTGCCAGCAGGGGTATGGGGGGACCTAGCACAGATACGCAGTATTTT.